These T cell receptor beta chains were read from a single sample in a study of T cell changes during pregnancy in multiple sclerosis. Clones were read by immunoSEQ multiplex PCR, and TCRdb kept only the in-frame ones, dropping some. The table records some 100,000 clones, about 94% of them present only once. Here the sequenced sample was peripheral blood, taken before pregnancy. These receptors all stem from a female donor with multiple sclerosis, enrolled in a pregnancy study. Each CDR3 is given with its conserved first and last residue. D genes are given only for firm matches. Only some rows state a clone size, as once, few, many or a class for expanded clones.

v_call	d_call	clone_size	j_call	cdr3_aa	cdr3_nt
TRBV25-1	NA	NA	TRBJ1-1	CASSTPGNTEAFF	TGTGCCAGCAGTACCCCAGGGAACACTGAAGCTTTCTTT
TRBV6-5	NA	NA	TRBJ1-1	CASSVTGLGNTEAFF	TGTGCCAGCAGTGTGACAGGTCTGGGGAACACTGAAGCTTTCTTT
TRBV5-4	NA	NA	TRBJ2-1	CASSLGGRRYNEQFF	TGTGCCAGCAGCTTAGGAGGGAGGAGGTACAATGAGCAGTTCTTC
TRBV7-2	TRBD1	NA	TRBJ1-3	CASSLARDRGNTIYF	TGTGCCAGCAGCTTAGCGCGGGACAGAGGAAACACCATATATTTT
TRBV11-2	TRBD2	NA	TRBJ2-5	CASSSPGLGQETQYF	TGTGCCAGCAGCTCTCCGGGACTAGGGCAAGAGACCCAGTACTTC
TRBV19	TRBD1	NA	TRBJ1-2	CASSIIGDRGPLLYYGYTF	TGTGCCAGTAGTATTATCGGAGACAGGGGGCCGCTCCTCTACTATGGCTACACCTTC
TRBV10-2	TRBD1	NA	TRBJ2-2	CASRPQDRGGTGELFF	TGCGCCAGCAGGCCTCAGGACAGGGGAGGCACCGGGGAGCTGTTTTTT
TRBV27	TRBD2	NA	TRBJ2-7	CASSPGALAGPTGFYEQYF	TGTGCCAGCAGCCCAGGGGCTCTAGCGGGCCCTACGGGGTTCTACGAGCAGTACTTC
TRBV9	NA	once	TRBJ1-1	CASSVARLNTEAFF	TGTGCCAGCAGCGTAGCCAGGCTGAACACTGAAGCTTTCTTT
TRBV7-8	TRBD2	NA	TRBJ2-7	CASSLGGGYEQYF	TGTGCCAGCAGCTTGGGGGGGGGCTACGAGCAGTACTTC
TRBV27	TRBD1	NA	TRBJ2-5	CASSPLDRVETQYF	TGTGCCAGCAGTCCCCTTGACAGGGTTGAGACCCAGTACTTC
TRBV19	TRBD2	once	TRBJ2-7	CASSARLAGGFGEQYF	TGTGCCAGTAGTGCCCGCCTAGCGGGAGGTTTCGGCGAGCAGTACTTC
TRBV7-8	NA	once	TRBJ2-1	CASSLGSQGRGNEQFF	TGTGCCAGCAGCTTAGGTAGTCAGGGCCGAGGCAATGAGCAGTTCTTC
TRBV5-8	NA	NA	TRBJ1-5	CASSGRQSQPQHF	TGTGCCAGCAGCGGTAGACAGAGTCAGCCCCAGCATTTT
TRBV13	TRBD1	NA	TRBJ1-2	CASRNRDRGLYGYTF	TGTGCCAGCAGGAACCGGGACAGGGGGCTGTATGGCTACACCTTC
TRBV4-1	TRBD1	NA	TRBJ2-2	CASSQVGTGSGELFF	TGCGCCAGCAGCCAAGTGGGGACAGGGTCCGGGGAGCTGTTTTTT
TRBV4-1	TRBD2	NA	TRBJ2-7	CASSQDPGLAYEQYF	TGCGCCAGCAGCCAAGATCCCGGACTAGCTTACGAGCAGTACTTC
TRBV7-9	NA	NA	TRBJ2-3	CASAIRPSTDTQYF	TGTGCCAGCGCGATTCGTCCTAGCACAGATACGCAGTATTTT
TRBV5-6	NA	NA	TRBJ1-4	CASSLGQGGESEKLFF	TGTGCCAGCAGCTTGGGCCAGGGCGGCGAAAGTGAAAAACTGTTTTTT
TRBV19	NA	NA	TRBJ1-1	CASSIVLEGAEAFF	TGTGCCAGTAGTATAGTTTTGGAGGGAGCTGAAGCTTTCTTT
TRBV27	NA	NA	TRBJ2-7	CASRVAGQPYEQYF	TGTGCCAGCAGGGTCGCGGGGCAGCCCTACGAGCAGTACTTC
TRBV28	TRBD2	NA	TRBJ2-2	CASSRTSGIPGELFF	TGTGCCAGCAGTCGTACTAGCGGGATTCCCGGGGAGCTGTTTTTT
TRBV18	TRBD2	NA	TRBJ2-5	CASSPRLALLQETQYF	TGTGCCAGCTCACCCAGACTAGCGCTCCTCCAAGAGACCCAGTACTTC
TRBV5-6	TRBD1	NA	TRBJ2-7	CASSSRDSGPYEQYF	TGTGCCAGCAGCTCCCGGGACAGCGGCCCCTACGAGCAGTACTTC
TRBV5-6	NA	NA	TRBJ2-7	CASSLTRSYEQYF	TGTGCCAGCAGCCTGACACGGTCCTACGAGCAGTACTTC
TRBV30	TRBD2	NA	TRBJ2-1	CASIRTSGTYEQFF	TGTGCATCGATAAGGACTAGCGGGACATATGAGCAGTTCTTC
TRBV6-5	TRBD1	NA	TRBJ1-5	CASSSRTGNNQPQHF	TGTGCCAGCAGTTCCCGGACAGGGAACAATCAGCCCCAGCATTTT
TRBV5-4	TRBD2	NA	TRBJ2-1	CASSYGLAGGDNEQFF	TGTGCCAGCAGCTACGGACTAGCGGGAGGGGACAATGAGCAGTTCTTC
TRBV19	TRBD2	NA	TRBJ2-5	CASSMTSGGKEETQYF	TGTGCCAGTAGTATGACTAGCGGGGGGAAGGAAGAGACCCAGTACTTC
TRBV14	NA	NA	TRBJ2-7	CASREGAGEQYF	TGTGCCAGCAGGGAAGGGGCCGGCGAGCAGTACTTC
TRBV27	NA	NA	TRBJ2-2	CASSFRQGSNTGELFF	TGTGCCAGCAGTTTTCGGCAGGGGAGCAACACCGGGGAGCTGTTTTTT
TRBV12-5	NA	NA	TRBJ1-1	CASGFSLANTEAFF	TGTGCTAGTGGATTTAGTCTAGCGAACACTGAAGCTTTCTTT
TRBV5-4	NA	NA	TRBJ2-7	CASSLGGTRAAYEQYF	TGTGCCAGCAGCTTGGGCGGGACGAGGGCCGCCTACGAGCAGTACTTC
TRBV28	NA	NA	TRBJ2-3	CASTSLTDTQYF	TGTGCCAGCACTTCCCTCACAGATACGCAGTATTTT
TRBV5-1	TRBD1	NA	TRBJ1-4	CASSSGTARLNEKLFF	TGCGCCAGCAGCTCCGGGACAGCCCGCCTTAATGAAAAACTGTTTTTT
TRBV5-1	NA	NA	TRBJ2-1	CASSSAQGLGEQFF	TGCGCCAGCAGCTCCGCTCAGGGGCTGGGTGAGCAGTTCTTC
TRBV13	TRBD2	once	TRBJ2-1	CASSRSASGRNEQFF	TGTGCCAGCAGCCGGTCGGCGAGCGGGAGAAATGAGCAGTTCTTC
TRBV4-1	NA	NA	TRBJ1-4	CASSRNAGTPNEKLFF	TGCGCCAGCAGCCGGAATGCCGGGACTCCTAATGAAAAACTGTTTTTT
TRBV12-5	TRBD2	NA	TRBJ2-1	CASASGELGGSRYNEQFF	TGTGCTAGTGCCTCGGGGGAGCTTGGCGGGAGTAGATACAATGAGCAGTTCTTC
TRBV2	NA	NA	TRBJ2-1	CASSVSGISRDEQFF	TGTGCCAGCAGTGTGAGCGGAATTTCTAGGGATGAGCAGTTCTTC
TRBV5-4	TRBD2	NA	TRBJ2-7	CASSFGTSGRVVQYF	TGTGCCAGCAGCTTCGGGACTAGCGGGAGGGTTGTGCAGTACTTC
TRBV7-8	TRBD2	NA	TRBJ2-3	CASSLREGLDTDTQYF	TGTGCCAGCAGCTTAAGGGAGGGCCTTGACACAGATACGCAGTATTTT
TRBV27	TRBD1	NA	TRBJ2-7	CASGTAPGYEQYF	TGTGCCAGTGGGACAGCTCCGGGCTACGAGCAGTACTTC
TRBV5-8	NA	NA	TRBJ2-7	CASSLRLSYEQYF	TGTGCCAGCAGCCTCAGACTTTCCTACGAGCAGTACTTC
TRBV2	NA	once	TRBJ2-7	CASSLGLYEQYF	TGTGCCAGCAGTTTAGGACTCTACGAGCAGTACTTC
TRBV30	NA	NA	TRBJ1-1	CAWSATGGDTEAFF	TGTGCCTGGAGTGCAACGGGGGGGGACACTGAAGCTTTCTTT